The present entry profiles one TCR beta chain with its context. Profiling relied on immunoSEQ multiplex PCR, and the TCRdb table lists in-frame clones only, not all of them. The sample holds tens of thousands of clones, approximately 85% seen once. V lost 2 bases and J 4 bases, leaving 16 bases between the germline ends. The CDR3 spans 16 residues. Germline lookup yields CDR1 SGHNT and CDR2 YYREEE (reference sequence). The data belong to a study of blood T cell repertoires in COVID-19. The sample consisted of peripheral blood. The chain carries TRBV5-4 and TRBJ2-1; TRBD2 might be the D (5 bases). The TCR was taken from a human donor in a cohort sampled during active COVID-19. In DNA form, the CDR3 reads TGTGCCAGCAGCTTTAGTTCGGGATCTCAGTACAATGAGCAGTTCTTC. Protein sequence: CASSFSSGSQYNEQFF.